This TCR beta chain was found in a study of response to subunit inactivated influenza vaccine (dated by TCRdb to 2017 to 2018). For the study in its entirety: The study used deep quantitative T cell receptor repertoire profiling to track responses to a trivalent subunit inactivated influenza vaccine. What the work shows at the level of the full study, not this receptor alone: It was suggested by the authors that each seasonal influenza vaccination may recruit only a limited number of new T cells.

The library was made by RT-PCR. Sequenced using an Illumina HiSeq 2500. The raw public reads went through TCRdb reprocessing: fastp at Q25, MiXCR clone calling, in-frame beta chains kept. Each record represents a unique CDR3 protein, reported with the most common genes and DNA among its rows. The sample contains about 700,000 distinct CDR3 sequences, roughly 13% of them found a single time. 6% to 7% of the sample comes from the top ten. The CDR3, cysteine through phenylalanine, is 15 amino acids long. CDR3 DNA only is kept here, 45 bases in frame from base 1. Deletion took 7 bases off V and 2 bases off J, with a span of 15 bases between the germline ends. Via the germline V gene, CDR1 is MNHNS and CDR2 SASEGT. There are many counts of this clonotype. What antigen it recognizes has not been identified. No base qualities exist here, and no much larger clone lies one base off it.

This TCR was recovered from a man aged 45-65 years who received an inactivated influenza vaccine. Donor details come from another sample of the same person, matched by shared clones. In this chain, TRBV6-1 is recombined with TRBJ2-1; the D gene is perhaps TRBD2, from 6 matching bases. The starting material was PBMCs from blood, obtained 14 days before vaccination. The CDR3 reads as follows: CASTNGRDAYNEQFF. The DNA is TGTGCCAGCACCAACGGGCGGGACGCCTACAATGAGCAGTTCTTC.